These T cell receptor beta chains were read from a single sample in a study of cytomegalovirus exposure and HLA in healthy donors. Clones were sequenced by immunoSEQ multiplex PCR, and TCRdb holds only the in-frame ones, with some missing. The sample gives over 200,000 clones, almost 90% of which show up once; approximately 2.9% is in the top ten. Source material: PBMCs. These receptor sequences come from a woman in her late teens or twenties in good health and CMV-seronegative. Both conserved end residues are part of each CDR3. A D gene is named only where the DNA matches it firmly. A clone size is listed for some rows: how often the clone was seen (once, few, many), or a class if it is expanded.

V gene	J gene	D gene	clone size	CDR3 DNA	CDR3 protein
TRBV6-1	TRBJ1-4	-	-	TGTGCCAGCAGTGACATGGGATCCAGGGGTAATGAAAAACTGTTTTTT	CASSDMGSRGNEKLFF
TRBV7-9	TRBJ1-3	TRBD1	-	TGTGCCAGCAGCCTGGGACAGGGGGGAAACACCATATATTTT	CASSLGQGGNTIYF
TRBV4-3	TRBJ2-1	-	-	TGCGCCAGCAGCCAAGACACAGGAGGGCCTGAGTTCTTC	CASSQDTGGPEFF
TRBV5-1	TRBJ2-7	TRBD2	-	TGCGCCAGCAGCTTGGACGCTAGCGGGCTCTACGAGCAGTACTTC	CASSLDASGLYEQYF
TRBV5-5	TRBJ1-1	TRBD1	-	TGTGCCAGCAGCTTGGGGACCAACAGGGGGAACACTGAAGCTTTCTTT	CASSLGTNRGNTEAFF
TRBV4-1	TRBJ1-5	-	-	TGCGCCAGCAGCCAAGATTGGCCTAGGAGGCAGCCCCAGCATTTT	CASSQDWPRRQPQHF
TRBV27	TRBJ1-2	TRBD1	-	TGTGCCAGCAGTGACAGGGCAAACTATGGCTACACCTTC	CASSDRANYGYTF
TRBV11-2	TRBJ2-2	TRBD1	-	TGTGCCAGCAGCTTAAGGACAGGGGTAACCGGGGAGCTGTTTTTT	CASSLRTGVTGELFF
TRBV27	TRBJ2-3	TRBD2	once	TGTGCCAGTTCGCGGGGGGTGGCCCCAGATACGCAGTATTTT	CASSRGVAPDTQYF
TRBV28	TRBJ2-7	TRBD2	-	TGTGCCAGCAGCAAAATAATCACTAGCGGGGAGGAGCAGTACTTC	CASSKIITSGEEQYF
TRBV6-6	TRBJ2-7	TRBD2	-	TGTGCCAGCATCGCTAGCGGGTCTAAACGGGGAAAGCAGTACTTC	CASIASGSKRGKQYF
TRBV4-1	TRBJ2-1	TRBD2	once	TGCGCCAGCAGCCACGGAACCTATAGAGCGGGAGGGACCTACAATGAGCAGTTCTTC	CASSHGTYRAGGTYNEQFF
TRBV10-3	TRBJ1-1	TRBD1	-	TGTGCCATCAGTCCTGGACAGGGTTTATCAGCTTTCTTT	CAISPGQGLSAFF
TRBV18	TRBJ2-7	-	-	TGTGCCAGCTCACCGGGGCCCACGGCCGAGCAGTACTTC	CASSPGPTAEQYF
TRBV9	TRBJ2-5	TRBD2	-	TGTGCCAGCAGCTCCGGCGGGAGCCCTACCCAAGAGACCCAGTACTTC	CASSSGGSPTQETQYF
TRBV7-8	TRBJ2-5	-	once	TGTGCCAGCAGCTTAGGAACAGCCGTGATAGGGACCCAGTACTTC	CASSLGTAVIGTQYF
TRBV28	TRBJ2-1	TRBD2	-	TGTGCCAGCAGTTTCCGACTAGCGGGGAATGAGCAGTTCTTC	CASSFRLAGNEQFF
TRBV4-2	TRBJ2-7	-	many	TGTGCCAGCAGCCAAGCCATCTCCGACAGGCCCTACGAGCAGTACTTC	CASSQAISDRPYEQYF
TRBV27	TRBJ2-1	TRBD2	-	TGTGCCAGCGGATGGGCGGGGCTAGCGGGAGCCCACGAAAACAATGAGCAGTTCTTC	CASGWAGLAGAHENNEQFF
TRBV28	TRBJ1-2	TRBD1	once	TGTGCCAGCAGGGGGGACAGGGGGAATACCTTC	CASRGDRGNTF
TRBV2	TRBJ1-5	TRBD1	-	TGTGCCAGCAGTGGGCCAAGGACAGGGGGCAATCAGCCCCAGCATTTT	CASSGPRTGGNQPQHF
TRBV7-2	TRBJ1-1	-	few	TGTGCCAGCAGCTTATTTGGGGGGTCGGGGACTGAAGCTTTCTTT	CASSLFGGSGTEAFF
TRBV28	TRBJ2-5	-	-	TGTGCCAGCAGCGCCACGTCCGGGAATAGGAATTTGTACTTC	CASSATSGNRNLYF
TRBV5-6	TRBJ1-2	-	-	TGTGCCAGCAGCTTAAATTACAGGAACTATGGCTACACCTTC	CASSLNYRNYGYTF
TRBV5-4	TRBJ2-7	-	few	TGTGCCAGCAGTAAGCAGACACATACCTACGAGCAGTACTTC	CASSKQTHTYEQYF
TRBV28	TRBJ1-2	-	-	TGTGCCAGCAGTTTACGTCCGGGGGGAGGGGAGTTCTATGGCTACACCTTC	CASSLRPGGGEFYGYTF
TRBV7-8	TRBJ2-1	TRBD2	-	TGTGCCAGCAGCCTCGGACTAGCGTTCTACAATGAGCAGTTCTTC	CASSLGLAFYNEQFF
TRBV4-1	TRBJ2-7	TRBD2	once	TGCGCCAGCAGCCAAGAGGAGCGGGAGAGTTACGAGCAGTACTTC	CASSQEERESYEQYF
TRBV2	TRBJ2-7	-	-	TGTGCCAGCAGTCCGGGGGCCTACGAGCAGTACTTC	CASSPGAYEQYF
TRBV5-1	TRBJ1-3	-	-	TGCGCCAGCAGCGGGGGGTCAGGCTCTGGAAACACCATATATTTT	CASSGGSGSGNTIYF
TRBV7-2	TRBJ1-2	-	-	TGTGCCAGCAGCTTAGGCGGGAGTCTAATCTATGGCTACACCTTC	CASSLGGSLIYGYTF
TRBV2	TRBJ2-1	-	-	TGTGCCAGCAGTGAAACTCCGCGGCGGATGTACAATGAGCAGTTCTTC	CASSETPRRMYNEQFF
TRBV28	TRBJ1-1	TRBD1	-	TGTGCCAGCAGTCCGGGACAGCTTGAAGCTTTCTTT	CASSPGQLEAFF
TRBV29-1	TRBJ2-5	-	-	TGCAGCGTTGATGGGACTGCCCGTCAAGAGACCCAGTACTTC	CSVDGTARQETQYF
TRBV27	TRBJ2-7	TRBD2	-	TGTGCCAGCAGTTTAAAGGCTAGCGGGACCTACGAGCAGTACTTC	CASSLKASGTYEQYF
TRBV19	TRBJ2-1	-	-	TGTGCCAGTAGTCCCGACAACGAAAACTACAATGAGCAGTTCTTC	CASSPDNENYNEQFF
TRBV28	TRBJ1-4	TRBD1	-	TGTGCCAGCAGTTCGCCGGGACAGAGTAATGAAAAACTGTTTTTT	CASSSPGQSNEKLFF
TRBV10-3	TRBJ1-5	-	-	TGTGCCATCAGTGATGGGGAGGGGGATCAGCCCCAGCATTTT	CAISDGEGDQPQHF
TRBV2	TRBJ2-1	-	-	TGTGCCAGCAGTAGGACTGGGTACAATGAGCAGTTCTTC	CASSRTGYNEQFF
TRBV7-3	TRBJ2-1	TRBD2	-	TGTGCCAGCAGCTCGACTAGCGGGAGGGCCAATGAGCAGTTCTTC	CASSSTSGRANEQFF
TRBV13	TRBJ2-7	-	-	TGTGCCAGCAGCTCGACGGGACAAGACGAGCAGTACTTC	CASSSTGQDEQYF
TRBV29-1	TRBJ2-2	TRBD2	-	TGCAGCACCCTAGCGGCGGGCGCCGGGGAGCTGTTTTTT	CSTLAAGAGELFF
TRBV7-9	TRBJ2-7	-	-	TGTGCCAGCAGCTTAGAGGGGTCCCCCCTCGAGCAGTACTTC	CASSLEGSPLEQYF
TRBV4-1	TRBJ2-1	TRBD2	-	TGCGCCAGCAGCCCGCTACTAGCGGGAGGGCCCGGGCAGCAGTTCTTC	CASSPLLAGGPGQQFF
TRBV28	TRBJ2-7	TRBD1	-	TGTGCCAGCAGTTTTGGGACAGGGGTGAGCTACGAGCAGTACTTC	CASSFGTGVSYEQYF
TRBV6-1	TRBJ2-3	TRBD2	-	TGTGCCAGCAGTGAAATTCTGTTGGCGGGAGCCCTCTCCACAGATACGCAGTATTTT	CASSEILLAGALSTDTQYF